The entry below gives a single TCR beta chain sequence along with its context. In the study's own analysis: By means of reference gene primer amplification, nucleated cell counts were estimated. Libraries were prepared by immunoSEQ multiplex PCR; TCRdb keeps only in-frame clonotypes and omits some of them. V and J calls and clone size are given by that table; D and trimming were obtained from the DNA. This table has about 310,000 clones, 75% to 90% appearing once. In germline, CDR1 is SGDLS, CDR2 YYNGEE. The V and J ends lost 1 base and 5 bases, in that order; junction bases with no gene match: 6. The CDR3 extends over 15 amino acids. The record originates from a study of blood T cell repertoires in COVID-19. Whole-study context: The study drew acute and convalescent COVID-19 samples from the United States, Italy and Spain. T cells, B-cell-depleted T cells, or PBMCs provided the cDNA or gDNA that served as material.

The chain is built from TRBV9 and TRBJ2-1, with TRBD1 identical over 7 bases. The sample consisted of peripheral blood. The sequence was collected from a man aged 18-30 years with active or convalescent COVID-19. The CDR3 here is CASSVRGTENNEQFF. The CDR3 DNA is TGTGCCAGCAGCGTAAGGGGGACAGAGAACAATGAGCAGTTCTTC. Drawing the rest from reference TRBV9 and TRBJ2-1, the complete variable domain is DSGVTQTPKHLITATGQRVTLRCSPRSGDLSVYWYQQSLDQGLQFLIQYYNGEERAKGNILERFSAQQFPDLHSELNLSSLELGDSALYFCASSVRGTENNEQFFGPGTRLTVL.